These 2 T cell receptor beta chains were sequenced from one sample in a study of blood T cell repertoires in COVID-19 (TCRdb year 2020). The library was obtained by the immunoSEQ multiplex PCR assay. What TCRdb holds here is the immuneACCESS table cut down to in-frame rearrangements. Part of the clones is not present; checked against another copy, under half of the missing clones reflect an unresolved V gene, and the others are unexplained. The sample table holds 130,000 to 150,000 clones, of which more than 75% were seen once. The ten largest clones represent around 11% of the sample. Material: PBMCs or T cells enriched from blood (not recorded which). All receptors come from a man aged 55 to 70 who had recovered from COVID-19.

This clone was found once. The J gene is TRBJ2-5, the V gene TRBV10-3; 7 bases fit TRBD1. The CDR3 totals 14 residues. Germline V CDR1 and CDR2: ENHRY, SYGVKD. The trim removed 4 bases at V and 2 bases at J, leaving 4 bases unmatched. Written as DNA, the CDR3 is TGTGCCATCAGTGGGGACAGCTTTCAAGAGACCCAGTACTTC. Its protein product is CAISGDSFQETQYF.

The CDR3: CASSWRVEGVEGQPQHF. CDR3 sequence (DNA): TGTGCCAGCAGCTGGCGGGTGGAGGGAGTGGAAGGTCAGCCCCAGCATTTT. V and J are TRBV9 and TRBJ1-5, with D unclear. The CDR3 length is 17 residues. The germline V and J ends were trimmed by 4 bases and 6 bases, with 23 bases remaining between them. Germline V gene data show CDR1 as SGDLS and CDR2 as YYNGEE.